A selection of T cell receptor beta chains follows, all from one sample in a study of siplizumab effects on memory and regulatory T cells. Produced via immunoSEQ multiplex PCR; TCRdb's table is partial and in-frame only. The sample has approximately 100,000 clones, about 91% seen once; the top ten hold 0.55% to 0.95%. Sequencing input: Tregs sorted from blood. Every receptor here comes from a human donor in good health. The CDR3 runs from the conserved cysteine through the conserved F or W. The order of the fields is clone size, J gene, V gene, D gene, CDR3 DNA, CDR3 protein. The D gene is left open where the match is weak. Clone size is shown for a subset of rows, as once, few, many or a class of expanded clone.

>-|TRBJ1-2|TRBV6-5|-
TGTGCCAGCAGTTACGGGGCGGGGAACTATGGCTACACCTTC
CASSYGAGNYGYTF
>-|TRBJ2-7|TRBV7-3|TRBD2
TGTGCCAGCAGCTTAGGTGCGGCGGGAGGCGAGCAGTACTTC
CASSLGAAGGEQYF
>once|TRBJ2-1|TRBV27|-
TGTGCCAGCAGTTTAAGGGTAGGGACCTACAATGAGCAGTTCTTC
CASSLRVGTYNEQFF
>-|TRBJ2-1|TRBV7-9|-
TGTGCCAGCAGCCGACGGGAGAGCTCCTACAATGAGCAGTTCTTC
CASSRRESSYNEQFF
>-|TRBJ1-1|TRBV9|-
TGTGCCAGCAGCGTAGGATTTGACACTGAAGCTTTCTTT
CASSVGFDTEAFF
>-|TRBJ1-4|TRBV28|-
TGTGCCAGCACCCGGACAGCAACTAATGAAAAACTGTTTTTT
CASTRTATNEKLFF
>-|TRBJ2-7|TRBV5-5|TRBD2
TGTGCCAGCAGCTTCCGAAGTGGACTAGCGGGACCCGAGCAGTACTTC
CASSFRSGLAGPEQYF
>-|TRBJ2-3|TRBV6-5|TRBD2
TGTGCCAGCAGTTACTCGAGGGGACTACACACAGATACGCAGTATTTT
CASSYSRGLHTDTQYF
>-|TRBJ2-7|TRBV11-1|TRBD1
TGTGCCAGCAGCTTTCACTCGGGACAGGGCACCTACGAGCAGTACTTC
CASSFHSGQGTYEQYF
>-|TRBJ1-5|TRBV10-3|-
TGTGCCATCAGTGCTTTCAGCAATCAGCCCCAGCATTTT
CAISAFSNQPQHF